This section outlines one T cell receptor (beta chain) sequence together with its context. Its antigen remains unknown. Sequencing was performed with immunoSEQ multiplex PCR; in TCRdb, only in-frame clones are kept and a portion is missing. In the table there are 54,000 or so clones, more than 80% of which are singletons. Deletions cut 5 bases from V and 2 bases from J, with 12 bases between. The length of the CDR3 is 15 residues. Germline V gene data show CDR1 as LNHDA and CDR2 as SQIVND (reference sequence). This record belongs to a study of T cell responses to AZD1222 COVID-19 vaccine. Study-wide findings and caveats: Among those given AZD1222, only five or six were seropositive at baseline. Donors were mostly white British, more females; clonal diversity possibly underestimated. The peak T cell response came first, and repertoires were sampled only after it. Reportedly, nearly half of unique spike TCRs recognized epitopes outside B.1.351/B.1.1.7 mutations.

This sequence was found in an adult in good health. The sequenced sample was peripheral blood, obtained on day 0 of AZD1222 vaccination. This chain uses TRBV19 with TRBJ2-2; D unclear. This CDR3 reads CASSSVNGNTGELFF. The CDR3 coding sequence is TGTGCCAGTAGTTCAGTAAATGGTAACACCGGGGAGCTGTTTTTT.